This TCR beta chain was observed in a study of cytomegalovirus exposure and HLA in healthy donors. Primers included in the PCR were 60 Vbeta and 13 Jbeta primers. Sequencing was performed with immunoSEQ multiplex PCR; in TCRdb, only in-frame clones are kept and a portion is missing. The repertoire holds about 160,000 clones, with 82% as singletons. Germline V gene sequence: CDR1 SGHNT, CDR2 YYREEE (reference sequence). V gave up 2 bases and J gave up 4 bases, with 3 bases separating them. This CDR3 contains 12 residues. Specimen: PBMCs. V is TRBV5-4 and J is TRBJ2-2, with D unclear. The receptor comes from a girl aged 2 to 10 in good health and CMV-seropositive. CDR3 nucleotide sequence: TGTGCCAGCAGCTTCAGCACCGGGGAGCTGTTTTTT. This sequence encodes CASSFSTGELFF.